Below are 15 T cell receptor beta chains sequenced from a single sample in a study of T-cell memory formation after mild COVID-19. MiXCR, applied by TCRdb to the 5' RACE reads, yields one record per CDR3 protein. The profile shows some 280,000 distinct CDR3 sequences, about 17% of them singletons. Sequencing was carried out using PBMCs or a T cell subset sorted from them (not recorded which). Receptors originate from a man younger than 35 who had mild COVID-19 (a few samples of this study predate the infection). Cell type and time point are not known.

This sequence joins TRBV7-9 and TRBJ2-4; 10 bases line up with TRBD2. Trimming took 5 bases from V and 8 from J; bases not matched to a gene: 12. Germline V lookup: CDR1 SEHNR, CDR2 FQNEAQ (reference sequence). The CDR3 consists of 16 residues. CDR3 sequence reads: CASSPLAGNGVHIQYF. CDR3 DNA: TGTGCCAGCAGCCCACTAGCGGGGAACGGAGTACACATTCAGTACTTC. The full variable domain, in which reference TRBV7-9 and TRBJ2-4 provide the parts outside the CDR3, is DTGVSQNPRHKITKRGQNVTFRCDPISEHNRLYWYRQTLGQGPEFLTYFQNEAQLEKSRLLSDRFSAERPKGSFSTLEIQRTEQGDSAMYLCASSPLAGNGVHIQYFGAGTRLSVL.

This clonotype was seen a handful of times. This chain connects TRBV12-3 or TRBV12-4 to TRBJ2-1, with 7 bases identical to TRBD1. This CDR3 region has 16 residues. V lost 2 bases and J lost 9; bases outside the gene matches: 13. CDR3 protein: CASSLKAGGPRGEQFF. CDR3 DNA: TGTGCCAGCAGTTTAAAAGCAGGGGGTCCTAGAGGTGAGCAGTTCTTC.

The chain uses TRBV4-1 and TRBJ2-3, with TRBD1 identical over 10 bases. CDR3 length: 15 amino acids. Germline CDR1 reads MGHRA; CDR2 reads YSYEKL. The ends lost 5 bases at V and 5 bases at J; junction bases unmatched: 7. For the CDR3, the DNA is TGCGCCAGCAGCTCCGGGACAGGGGCCGTAGATACGCAGTATTTT. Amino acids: CASSSGTGAVDTQYF.

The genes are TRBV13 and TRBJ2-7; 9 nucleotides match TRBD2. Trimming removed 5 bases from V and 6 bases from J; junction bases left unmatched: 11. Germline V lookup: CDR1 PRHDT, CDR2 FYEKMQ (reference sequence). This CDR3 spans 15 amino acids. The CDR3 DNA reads TGTGCCAGCAGCCCCTCCACGGCGGGGGGGCTCGAGCAGTACTTC. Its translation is CASSPSTAGGLEQYF.

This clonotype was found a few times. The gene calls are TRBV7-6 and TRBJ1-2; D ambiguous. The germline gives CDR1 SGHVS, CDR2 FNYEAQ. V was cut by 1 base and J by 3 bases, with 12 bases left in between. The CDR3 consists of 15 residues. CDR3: CASSLGPGLDYGYTF. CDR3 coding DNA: TGTGCCAGCAGCTTAGGTCCGGGGTTGGACTATGGCTACACCTTC.

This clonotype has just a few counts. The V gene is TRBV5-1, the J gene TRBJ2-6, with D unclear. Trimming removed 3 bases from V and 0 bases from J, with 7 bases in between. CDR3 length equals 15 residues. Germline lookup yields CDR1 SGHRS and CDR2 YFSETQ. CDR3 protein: CASSSPDSGANVLTF. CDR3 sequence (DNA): TGCGCCAGCAGCTCTCCAGACTCTGGGGCCAACGTCCTGACTTTC.

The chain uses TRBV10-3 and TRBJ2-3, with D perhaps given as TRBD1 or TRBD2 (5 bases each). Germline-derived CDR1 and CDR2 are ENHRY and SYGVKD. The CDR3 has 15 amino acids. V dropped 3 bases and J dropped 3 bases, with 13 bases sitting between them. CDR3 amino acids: CAISDSQGGTDTQYF. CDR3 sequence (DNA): TGTGCCATCAGTGACTCCCAGGGCGGGACAGATACGCAGTATTTT.

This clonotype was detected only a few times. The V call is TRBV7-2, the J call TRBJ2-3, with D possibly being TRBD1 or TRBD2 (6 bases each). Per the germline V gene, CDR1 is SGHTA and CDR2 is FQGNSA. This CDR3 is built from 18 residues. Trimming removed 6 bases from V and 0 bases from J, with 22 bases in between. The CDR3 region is CASRSTSWGAASTDTQYF. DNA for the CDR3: TGTGCCAGCAGATCCACTAGCTGGGGGGCTGCGAGCACAGATACGCAGTATTTT.

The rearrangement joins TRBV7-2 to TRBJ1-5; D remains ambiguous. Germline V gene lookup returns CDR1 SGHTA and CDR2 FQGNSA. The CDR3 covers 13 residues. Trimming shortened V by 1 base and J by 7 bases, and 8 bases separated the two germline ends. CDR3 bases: TGTGCCAGCAGCTTAGAATTTCAACAGCCCCAGCATTTT. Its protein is CASSLEFQQPQHF.

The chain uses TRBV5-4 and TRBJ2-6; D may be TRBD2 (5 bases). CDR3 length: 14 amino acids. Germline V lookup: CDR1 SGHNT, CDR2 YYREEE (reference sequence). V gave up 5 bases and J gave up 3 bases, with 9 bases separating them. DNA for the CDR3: TGTGCCAGCAGTCCGGGAAGTGGGGCCAACGTCCTGACTTTC. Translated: CASSPGSGANVLTF.

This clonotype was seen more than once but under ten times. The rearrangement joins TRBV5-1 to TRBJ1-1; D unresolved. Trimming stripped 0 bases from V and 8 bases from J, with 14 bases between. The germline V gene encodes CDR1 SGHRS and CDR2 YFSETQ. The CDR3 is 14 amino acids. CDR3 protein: CASSLVGERVEAFF. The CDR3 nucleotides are TGCGCCAGCAGCTTGGTTGGCGAAAGAGTAGAAGCTTTCTTT.

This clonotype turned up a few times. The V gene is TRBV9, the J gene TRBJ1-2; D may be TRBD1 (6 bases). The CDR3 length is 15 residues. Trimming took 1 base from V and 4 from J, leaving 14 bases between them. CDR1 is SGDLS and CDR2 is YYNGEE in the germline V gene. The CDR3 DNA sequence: TGTGCCAGCAGCGTATCTGGGGGGGCTAGCTATGGCTACACCTTC. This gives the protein CASSVSGGASYGYTF.

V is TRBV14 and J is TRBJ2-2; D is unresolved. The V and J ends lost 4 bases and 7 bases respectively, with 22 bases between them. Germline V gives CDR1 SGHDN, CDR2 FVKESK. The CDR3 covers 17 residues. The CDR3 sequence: CASSRKKLQRPGGELFF. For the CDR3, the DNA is TGTGCCAGCAGCCGGAAGAAACTCCAGAGGCCGGGCGGGGAGCTGTTTTTT. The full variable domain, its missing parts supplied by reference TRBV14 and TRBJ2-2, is EAGVTQFPSHSVIEKGQTVTLRCDPISGHDNLYWYRRVMGKEIKFLLHFVKESKQDESGMPNNRFLAERTGGTYSTLKVQPAELEDSGVYFCASSRKKLQRPGGELFFGEGSRLTVL.

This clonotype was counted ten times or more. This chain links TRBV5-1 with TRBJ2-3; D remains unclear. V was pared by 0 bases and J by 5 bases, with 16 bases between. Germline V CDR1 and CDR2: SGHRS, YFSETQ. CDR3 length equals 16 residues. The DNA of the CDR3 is TGCGCCAGCAGCTTGGTTAGGACCGGTGCAGGAGATACGCAGTATTTT. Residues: CASSLVRTGAGDTQYF.

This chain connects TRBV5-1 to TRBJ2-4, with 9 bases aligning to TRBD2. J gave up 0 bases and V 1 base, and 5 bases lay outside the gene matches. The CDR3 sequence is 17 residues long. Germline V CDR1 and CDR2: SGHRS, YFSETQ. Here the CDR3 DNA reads TGCGCCAGCAGCTTGATCCCAGCGGGGGGAGCCAAAAACATTCAGTACTTC. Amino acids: CASSLIPAGGAKNIQYF.